These 10 T cell receptor beta chains were all obtained from the same sample, sequenced in a study of blood T cell repertoires in COVID-19. The repertoire was sequenced with immunoSEQ multiplex PCR; TCRdb's copy has only in-frame clones and lacks some. Of some 200,000 clones in the sample, around 90% were seen once. Input material: PBMCs or T cells enriched from blood (not recorded which). All receptors derive from a woman in her 30s who had recovered from COVID-19.

The gene calls are TRBV7-9 and TRBJ2-5; 9 nucleotides agree with TRBD2. With V trimmed by 8 bases and J by 8 bases, 9 bases remained unmatched. The germline V gene encodes CDR1 SEHNR and CDR2 FQNEAQ (reference sequence). This CDR3 has 13 residues. The CDR3 DNA reads as TGTGCCAGCCCCGGCGGGGGGGTCGACACCCAGTACTTC. Translation: CASPGGGVDTQYF.

The rearrangement uses TRBV10-2 and TRBJ1-1; 8 nucleotides match TRBD1. V dropped 4 bases and J dropped 1; count of bases not matched to a gene: 5. Germline CDR1 and CDR2: WSHSY and SAAADI. The CDR3 consists of 15 residues. The CDR3 sequence is CASSGAGTGNTEAFF. The CDR3 DNA is TGCGCCAGCAGTGGGGCCGGGACAGGGAACACTGAAGCTTTCTTT.

V usage is TRBV2 and J usage is TRBJ2-2; possible D gene TRBD2, 6 bases. CDR3 length: 14 amino acids. Deletions cut 8 bases from V and 0 bases from J, with 10 bases between. Germline CDR1 reads SNHLY; CDR2 reads FYNNEI. For the CDR3, the DNA is TGTGCCAGCGGCGGGGCGGCGAACACCGGGGAGCTGTTTTTT. Translating it yields CASGGAANTGELFF.

The rearrangement links TRBV5-1 to TRBJ2-7, with D tentatively TRBD1 (6 bases). The CDR3 loop spans 14 amino acids. The germline V gene encodes CDR1 SGHRS and CDR2 YFSETQ. V lost 5 bases and J 0 bases, leaving 12 bases between the germline ends. The CDR3 DNA sequence: TGCGCCAGCAGAATCCAGGGGAACTCCTACGAGCAGTACTTC. The encoded protein is CASRIQGNSYEQYF.

This clone was recorded only once. This chain joins TRBV12-3 or TRBV12-4 and TRBJ2-1; no definite D call. This CDR3 region has 12 residues. V was clipped by 2 bases and J by 5 bases, with 4 bases between them. CDR3 in amino acids: CASSLWHNEQFF. CDR3 sequence (DNA): TGTGCCAGCAGTTTATGGCACAATGAGCAGTTCTTC.

The CDR3 sequence: CASSLANRGWVQPQHF. The CDR3 DNA follows: TGTGCCAGCAGCTTGGCCAACAGGGGGTGGGTTCAGCCCCAGCATTTT. The chain uses TRBV5-6 and TRBJ1-5, with 8 nucleotides matching TRBD1. V dropped 0 bases and J dropped 6; count of bases not matched to a gene: 8. CDR1 is SGHDT, CDR2 YYEEEE, per germline. This CDR3 comprises 16 residues.

The chain employs TRBV27 and TRBJ2-3; 11 bases match TRBD1. The CDR3 has 17 amino acids. Germline CDR1 reads MNHEY; CDR2 reads SMNVEV (reference sequence). The V gene end was trimmed by 6 bases and the J gene end by 5 bases; junction bases not matched to a gene: 13. The CDR3 sequence is CASSRAPDRGREDTQYF. The CDR3 DNA follows: TGTGCCAGCAGCCGAGCACCGGACAGGGGGCGCGAAGATACGCAGTATTTT.

The CDR3 loop is CASSFDRGFTGELFF. CDR3 nucleotide sequence: TGTGCCAGCAGCTTTGACAGGGGATTTACCGGGGAGCTGTTTTTT. The rearrangement links TRBV7-8 to TRBJ2-2, with TRBD1 matching over 8 bases. V shed 3 bases and J 5 bases; nucleotides not matched to a gene: 5. The V gene's germline CDR1 is SGHVS and CDR2 FQNEAQ. The CDR3 has 15 residues.

V usage is TRBV19 and J usage is TRBJ1-3; D is uncertain. This CDR3 is built from 14 residues. Germline V gene sequence: CDR1 LNHDA, CDR2 SQIVND (reference sequence). Trimming removed 3 bases from V and 0 bases from J, with 6 bases in between. The CDR3 loop reads CASSITSSGNTIYF. CDR3 sequence (DNA): TGTGCCAGTAGTATTACGAGCTCTGGAAACACCATATATTTT.

The chain links TRBV12-3 or TRBV12-4 to TRBJ2-7; D is unresolved. Deletions cut 4 bases from V and 4 bases from J, with 11 bases between. The CDR3 loop spans 13 amino acids. CDR3: CASSSHSRYEQYF. The CDR3 DNA reads as TGTGCCAGCAGTTCGCACTCCAGGTACGAGCAGTACTTC.